These T cell receptor beta chains were read from a single sample in a study of cytomegalovirus exposure and HLA in healthy donors. Some clones are missing from TCRdb's copy, which holds only in-frame ones; the method was immunoSEQ multiplex PCR. The sample includes about 95,000 clones, 85% seen only once; the top ten take roughly 22%. Sequencing input: PBMCs. These receptors all come from a man aged 18-30 years in good health and CMV-seropositive. Each CDR3 is given with its conserved first and last residue. A D gene is named only where the DNA matches it firmly. A clone size is listed for some rows: how often the clone was seen (once, few, many), or a class if it is expanded.

abundance,d_gene,j_gene,v_gene,CDR3aa,CDR3nt
once,.,TRBJ1-1,TRBV9,CASSLSGSFATEAFF,TGTGCCAGCAGCCTCTCGGGGTCGTTCGCCACTGAAGCTTTCTTT
.,TRBD1,TRBJ1-4,TRBV10-1,CASSEGQAIGNEKLFF,TGCGCCAGCAGTGAGGGACAGGCAATCGGGAATGAAAAACTGTTTTTT
.,.,TRBJ1-2,TRBV11-2,CASSFPGGGANYGYTF,TGTGCCAGCAGCTTCCCGGGCGGGGGAGCTAACTATGGCTACACCTTC
.,TRBD1,TRBJ1-1,TRBV5-6,CASSLTTGALLMRTEAFF,TGTGCCAGCAGCTTGACAACAGGGGCCTTACTAATGCGCACTGAAGCTTTCTTT
.,.,TRBJ1-1,TRBV6-1,CAGSVGTSGVDAFF,TGTGCCGGCAGTGTTGGAACCTCAGGGGTTGACGCTTTCTTT
.,.,TRBJ2-2,TRBV2,CASSEKTGGELFF,TGTGCCAGCAGCGAGAAGACGGGCGGGGAGCTGTTTTTT
.,TRBD1,TRBJ1-2,TRBV7-2,CASSSRDSGYGYTF,TGTGCCAGCAGCTCGCGGGACAGCGGTTATGGCTACACCTTC
.,.,TRBJ1-2,TRBV6-1,CASREQGSYGYTF,TGTGCCAGCAGGGAACAGGGAAGCTATGGCTACACCTTC
.,.,TRBJ1-1,TRBV4-1,CASSQLLGRGEAFF,TGCGCCAGCAGCCAACTTTTGGGGCGGGGTGAAGCTTTCTTT
few,TRBD2,TRBJ2-3,TRBV6-4,CASSLAGGSTDTQYF,TGTGCCAGCAGTCTAGCGGGAGGGAGCACAGATACGCAGTATTTT
once,.,TRBJ1-2,TRBV27,CASSPNRVYGYTF,TGTGCCAGCAGTCCTAACAGGGTCTATGGCTACACCTTC
.,.,TRBJ2-6,TRBV12-5,CASGYSGDTSSGANVLTF,TGTGCTAGTGGTTATTCTGGAGATACCAGCTCTGGGGCCAACGTCCTGACTTTC
.,.,TRBJ1-4,TRBV4-2,CASSQERDSREKLFF,TGTGCCAGCAGCCAAGAGAGGGACTCTAGAGAAAAACTGTTTTTT